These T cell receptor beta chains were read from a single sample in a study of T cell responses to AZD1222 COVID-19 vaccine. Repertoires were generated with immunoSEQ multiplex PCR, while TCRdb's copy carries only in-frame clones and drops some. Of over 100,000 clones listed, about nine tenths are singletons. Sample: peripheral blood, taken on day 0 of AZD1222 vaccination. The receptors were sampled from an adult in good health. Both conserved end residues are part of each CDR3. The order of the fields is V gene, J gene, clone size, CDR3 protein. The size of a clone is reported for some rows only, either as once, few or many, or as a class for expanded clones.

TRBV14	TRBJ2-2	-	CASSAVPTGELFF
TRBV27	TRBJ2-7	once	CASSFGQEPSAYEQYF
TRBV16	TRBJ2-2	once	CASSPWSGAGELFF
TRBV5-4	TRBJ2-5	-	CASSLRQRGPQETQYF
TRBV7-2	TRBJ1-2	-	CASSPGYSWDYGYTF
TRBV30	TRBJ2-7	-	CAWGGFTIEQYF
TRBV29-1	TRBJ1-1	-	CSVLGGMNTEAFF
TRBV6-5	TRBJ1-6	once	CATLGRAGSPLHF
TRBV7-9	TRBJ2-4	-	CASSPTGTTGGIQYF
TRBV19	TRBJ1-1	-	CASSIQGPRGTEAFF
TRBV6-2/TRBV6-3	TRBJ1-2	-	CASSYSNSPGTGNDYGYTF
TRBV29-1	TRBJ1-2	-	CSVIQYTSSYGYTF
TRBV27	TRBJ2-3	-	CASSFAGQEDTQYF
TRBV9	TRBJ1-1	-	CASSVGTKNTEAFF
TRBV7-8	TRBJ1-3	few	CASTGTGVEGNTIYF
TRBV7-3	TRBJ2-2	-	CASSPQPAGGVTGELFF
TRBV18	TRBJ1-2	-	CASSPPGTGRIFYGYTF
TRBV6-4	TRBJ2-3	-	CASSGAGETDTQYF
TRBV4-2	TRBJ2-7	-	CASSQDALWEQYF
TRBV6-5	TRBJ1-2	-	CASSSGQGSWGYTF
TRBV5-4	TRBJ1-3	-	CASSQTGGGNTIYF
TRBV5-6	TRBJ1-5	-	CASTKTGGSQPQHF
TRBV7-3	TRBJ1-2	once	CASSDGGSYTF
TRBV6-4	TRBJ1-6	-	CASIHKEENSPLHF
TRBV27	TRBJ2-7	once	CASTSRASGGTWEQYF
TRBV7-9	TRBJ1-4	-	CASSSLNRPLFF
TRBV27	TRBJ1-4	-	CASSPNRDEKLFF